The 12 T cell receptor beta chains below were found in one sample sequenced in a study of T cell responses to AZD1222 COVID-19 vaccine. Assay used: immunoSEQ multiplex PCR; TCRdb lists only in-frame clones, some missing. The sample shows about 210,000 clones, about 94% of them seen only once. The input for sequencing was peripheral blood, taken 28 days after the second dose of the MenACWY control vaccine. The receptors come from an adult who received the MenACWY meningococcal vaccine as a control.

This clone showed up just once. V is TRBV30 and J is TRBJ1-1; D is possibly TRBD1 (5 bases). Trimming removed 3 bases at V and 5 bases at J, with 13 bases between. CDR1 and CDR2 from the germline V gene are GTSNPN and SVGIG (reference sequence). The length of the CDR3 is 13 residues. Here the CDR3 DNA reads TGTGCCTGGAGGCTCGGGGGGGGGACTGAAGCTTTCTTT. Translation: CAWRLGGGTEAFF. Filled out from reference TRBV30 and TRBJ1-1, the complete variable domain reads SQTIHQWPATLVQPVGSPLSLECTVEGTSNPNLYWYRQAAGRGLQLLFYSVGIGQISSEVPQNLSASRPQDRQFILSSKKLLLSDSGFYLCAWRLGGGTEAFFGQGTRLTVV.

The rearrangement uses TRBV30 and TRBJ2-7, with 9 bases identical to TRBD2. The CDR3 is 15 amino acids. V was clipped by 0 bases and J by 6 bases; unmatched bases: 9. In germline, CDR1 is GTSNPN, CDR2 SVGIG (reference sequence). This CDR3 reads CAWSVFSGRGREQYF. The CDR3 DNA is TGTGCCTGGAGTGTTTTTAGCGGGAGAGGTCGCGAGCAGTACTTC.

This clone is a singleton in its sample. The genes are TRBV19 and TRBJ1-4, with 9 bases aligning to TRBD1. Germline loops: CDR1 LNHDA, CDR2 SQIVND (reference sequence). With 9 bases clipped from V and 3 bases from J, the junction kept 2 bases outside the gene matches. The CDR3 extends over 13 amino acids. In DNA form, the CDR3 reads TGTGCCAGCCGACAGGGGGCTAATGAAAAACTGTTTTTT. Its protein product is CASRQGANEKLFF.

The CDR3 reads CASSPLGQGAEAFF. CDR3 nucleotides: TGTGCCAGCTCACCCCTAGGTCAGGGGGCTGAAGCTTTCTTT. The chain employs TRBV18 and TRBJ1-1; TRBD1 matches 7 bases. This CDR3 comprises 14 residues. CDR1 is KGHSH, CDR2 LQKENI, per germline. With 3 bases clipped from V and 6 bases from J, the junction kept 7 bases outside the gene matches. Complete variable domain (other parts from reference TRBV18 and TRBJ1-1): NAGVMQNPRHLVRRRGQEARLRCSPMKGHSHVYWYRQLPEEGLKFMVYLQKENIIDESGMPKERFSAEFPKEGPSILRIQQVVRGDSAAYFCASSPLGQGAEAFFGQGTRLTVV.

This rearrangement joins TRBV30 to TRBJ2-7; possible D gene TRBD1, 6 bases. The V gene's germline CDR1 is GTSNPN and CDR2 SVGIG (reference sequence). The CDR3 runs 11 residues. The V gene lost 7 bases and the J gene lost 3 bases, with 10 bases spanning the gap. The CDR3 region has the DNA TGTGCCTCCCAGACAGGCTACGAGCAGTACTTC. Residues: CASQTGYEQYF. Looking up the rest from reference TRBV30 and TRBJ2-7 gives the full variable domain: SQTIHQWPATLVQPVGSPLSLECTVEGTSNPNLYWYRQAAGRGLQLLFYSVGIGQISSEVPQNLSASRPQDRQFILSSKKLLLSDSGFYLCASQTGYEQYFGPGTRLTVT.

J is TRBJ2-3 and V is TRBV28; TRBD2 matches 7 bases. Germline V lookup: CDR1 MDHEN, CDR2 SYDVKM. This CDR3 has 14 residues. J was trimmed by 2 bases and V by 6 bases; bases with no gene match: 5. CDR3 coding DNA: TGTGCCAGCAGCGCCGGGACTAACACAGATACGCAGTATTTT. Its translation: CASSAGTNTDTQYF.

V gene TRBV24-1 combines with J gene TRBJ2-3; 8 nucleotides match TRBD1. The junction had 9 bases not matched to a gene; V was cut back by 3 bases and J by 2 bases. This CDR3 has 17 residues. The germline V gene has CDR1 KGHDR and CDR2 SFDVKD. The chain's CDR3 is CATSDLPGQVNTDTQYF. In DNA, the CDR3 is TGTGCCACCAGTGATCTTCCGGGACAGGTTAACACAGATACGCAGTATTTT.

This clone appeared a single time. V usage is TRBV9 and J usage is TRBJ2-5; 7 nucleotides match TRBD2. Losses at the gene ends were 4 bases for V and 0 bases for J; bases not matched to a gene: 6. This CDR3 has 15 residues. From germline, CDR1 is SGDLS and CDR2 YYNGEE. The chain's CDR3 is CASSWVGGNQETQYF. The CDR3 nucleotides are TGTGCCAGCAGCTGGGTGGGAGGGAACCAAGAGACCCAGTACTTC. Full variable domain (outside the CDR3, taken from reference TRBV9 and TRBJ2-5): DSGVTQTPKHLITATGQRVTLRCSPRSGDLSVYWYQQSLDQGLQFLIQYYNGEERAKGNILERFSAQQFPDLHSELNLSSLELGDSALYFCASSWVGGNQETQYFGPGTRLLVL.

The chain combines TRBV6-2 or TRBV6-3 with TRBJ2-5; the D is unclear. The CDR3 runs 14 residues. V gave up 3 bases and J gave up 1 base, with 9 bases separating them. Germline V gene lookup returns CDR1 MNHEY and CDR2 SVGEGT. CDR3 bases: TGTGCCAGCAGTTATGGACCGTTCCAAGAGACCCAGTACTTC. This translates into CASSYGPFQETQYF.

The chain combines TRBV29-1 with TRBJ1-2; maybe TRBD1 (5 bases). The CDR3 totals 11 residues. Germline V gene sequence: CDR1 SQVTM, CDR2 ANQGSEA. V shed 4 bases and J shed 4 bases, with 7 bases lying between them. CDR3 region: CSVGGVYGYTF. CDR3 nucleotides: TGCAGCGTTGGGGGGGTCTATGGCTACACCTTC.

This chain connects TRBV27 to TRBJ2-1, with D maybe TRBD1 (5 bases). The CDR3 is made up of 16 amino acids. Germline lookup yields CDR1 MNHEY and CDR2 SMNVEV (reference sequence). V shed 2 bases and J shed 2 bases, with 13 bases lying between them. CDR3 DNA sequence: TGTGCCAGCAGTTTAAGGGGTCTGGGCCCCTACAATGAGCAGTTCTTC. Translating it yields CASSLRGLGPYNEQFF.

The CDR3 loop is CASSQVKAGFANTGELFF. The CDR3 nucleotides read TGCGCCAGCAGCCAAGTTAAGGCGGGATTCGCGAACACCGGGGAGCTGTTTTTT. The chain couples TRBV4-1 to TRBJ2-2, with D tentatively TRBD2 (6 bases). V was trimmed by 1 base and J by 0 bases, leaving 15 bases between them. Germline loops: CDR1 MGHRA, CDR2 YSYEKL. This CDR3 comprises 18 residues.